One TCR beta chain is described in this entry. At the DNA level, this CDR3 is encoded by other sequences in the same sample as well. Germline lookup yields CDR1 MGHRA and CDR2 YSYEKL. The CDR3 contains 15 residues. V was trimmed by 1 base and J by 0 bases, leaving 10 bases between them. The sample originates from a study of blood T cell repertoires in COVID-19. On the study more broadly: Researchers got acute and convalescent COVID-19 samples from the United States, Italy and Spain.

Method: immunoSEQ multiplex PCR; TCRdb's copy keeps in-frame clones and lacks some. The table records about 300,000 clones, more than 70% of them present only once. Sequencing used peripheral blood. This sequence joins TRBV4-1 and TRBJ2-7, with D unresolved. This sequence was found in a woman under 40 who had recovered from COVID-19. CDR3 protein: CASSQVVSSSYEQYF. In nucleotides, the CDR3 is TGCGCCAGCAGCCAAGTGGTTAGTAGCTCCTACGAGCAGTACTTC.